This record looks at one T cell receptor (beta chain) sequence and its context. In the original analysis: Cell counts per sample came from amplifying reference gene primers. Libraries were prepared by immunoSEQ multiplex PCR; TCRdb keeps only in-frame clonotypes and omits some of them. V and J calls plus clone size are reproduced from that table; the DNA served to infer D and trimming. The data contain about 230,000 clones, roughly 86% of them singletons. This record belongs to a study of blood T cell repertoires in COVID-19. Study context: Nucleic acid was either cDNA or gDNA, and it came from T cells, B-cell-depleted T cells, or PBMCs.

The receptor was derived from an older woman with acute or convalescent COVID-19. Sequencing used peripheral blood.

As DNA, the CDR3 is TGCGCCAGCAGCCCCTCGGCGGCTCCTAGCACAGATACGCAGTATTTT. Protein product: CASSPSAAPSTDTQYF. This chain links TRBV5-1 with TRBJ2-3, with D unclear. CDR3 size: 16 residues. Germline CDR1 reads SGHRS; CDR2 reads YFSETQ. The V gene lost 4 bases and the J gene lost 0 bases, with 15 bases spanning the gap.